The TCR beta chain under discussion was sequenced for a study of T cell responses to AZD1222 COVID-19 vaccine. As concerns this clone: Antigen: not known.

CDR3 length: 14 amino acids. Trimming took 3 bases from V and 1 from J, leaving 9 bases between them. Germline CDR1 LNHDA, CDR2 SQIVND (reference sequence). Findings and limits, study-wide: Just 5 to 7 people given AZD1222 tested seropositive at baseline. CD4 TCRs linked to vaccination spanned spike, dominating at 160-218 and 743-854. With two AZD1222 doses given, Spike-specific TCR breadth and depth both rose.

Repertoires were generated with immunoSEQ multiplex PCR, while TCRdb's copy carries only in-frame clones and drops some. The sample includes 200,000 to 250,000 clones, 94% of them seen just once. This chain connects TRBV19 to TRBJ1-2; unclear D gene. The TCR sequence derives from an adult who received the MenACWY meningococcal vaccine as a control. Specimen: peripheral blood, collected 28 days after the second dose of the MenACWY control vaccine. The CDR3 sequence is CASSIGNLNYGYTF. For the CDR3, the DNA is TGTGCCAGTAGTATTGGGAATCTTAACTATGGCTACACCTTC.